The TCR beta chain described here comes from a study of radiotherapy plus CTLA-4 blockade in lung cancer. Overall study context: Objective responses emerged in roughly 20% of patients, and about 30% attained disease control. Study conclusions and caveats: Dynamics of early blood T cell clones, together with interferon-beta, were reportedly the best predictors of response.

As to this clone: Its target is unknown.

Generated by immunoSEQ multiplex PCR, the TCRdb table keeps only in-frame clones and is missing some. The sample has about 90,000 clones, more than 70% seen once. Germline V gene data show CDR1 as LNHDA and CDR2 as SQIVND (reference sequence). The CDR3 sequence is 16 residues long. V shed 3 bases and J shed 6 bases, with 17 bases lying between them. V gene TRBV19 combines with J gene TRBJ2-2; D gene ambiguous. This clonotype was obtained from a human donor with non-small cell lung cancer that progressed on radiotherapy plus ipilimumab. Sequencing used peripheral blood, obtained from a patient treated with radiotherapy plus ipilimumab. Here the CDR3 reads CASSINPENRAGELFF. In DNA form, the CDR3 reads TGTGCCAGTAGTATCAATCCGGAGAATAGGGCCGGGGAGCTGTTTTTT.